This T cell receptor (beta chain) was captured by sequencing in a study of human T cells and chemical hapten exposure. In the study overall: Patch tests put 0.01% DPC on the upper back, and the results were checked at 6 days.

This clonotype was recorded many times. TCRdb recomputed calls from the RACE reads with MiXCR, one row per CDR3 protein. The repertoire has more than 250,000 distinct CDR3 sequences, approximately 8% of them found once; the top ten carry 1.2%. Time point defined: pre-sensitization, week 0. The treatment here: therapeutic diphenylcyclopropenone sensitization with weekly scalp DPC. The TCR comes from a man younger than 30 with alopecia areata. Some clones in this sample may be carry-over from other donors' samples. Source: whole blood, taken in connection with sensitization to the hapten diphenylcyclopropenone (DPC).

CDR3 region: CASSLAPGTVNSPLHF. In DNA form, the CDR3 reads TGTGCCAGCAGCTTAGCCCCCGGGACAGTCAATTCACCCCTCCACTTT. The genes are TRBV11-2 and TRBJ1-6; 7 bases are a match to TRBD1. The germline gives CDR1 SGHAT, CDR2 FQNNGV. This CDR3 has 16 residues. Trimming at V came to 1 base and at J to 7 bases, leaving 7 bases not matched to a gene.